The 30 T cell receptor beta chains below come from one sample, sequenced in a study of early T cells in non-severe SARS-CoV-2 infection (dated by TCRdb to 2020 to 2022). The library was built by means of 5' RACE. The sequencing machine was a NextSeq 500. TCRdb itself trimmed the public reads at Q25 with fastp, ran MiXCR and retained productive beta chains. Every CDR3 protein is listed once, alongside the most common genes and DNA of its rows. A total of around 77,000 distinct CDR3 sequences appear in this sample, around 13% of them only once. Roughly 4.2% of the sample goes to the ten largest clones. The material was whole blood, obtained at baseline. These receptor sequences come from an adult who was a healthcare worker with PCR-confirmed SARS-CoV-2 infection or an uninfected control (not recorded which).

This clonotype was observed a handful of times. The genes are TRBV28 and TRBJ2-7; D unclear. V was trimmed by 6 bases and J by 4 bases, leaving 25 bases between them. The CDR3 is made up of 17 amino acids. Germline V gives CDR1 MDHEN, CDR2 SYDVKM. The CDR3 DNA sequence: TGTGCCAGCAGCGAGCTACGCTCCACCCAGCAAGGGTACGAGCAGTACTTC. As protein: CASSELRSTQQGYEQYF.

V gene TRBV4-1 combines with J gene TRBJ2-4, with no clear D. The V and J ends lost 0 bases and 5 bases respectively, with 5 bases between them. Germline assignment: CDR1 MGHRA and CDR2 YSYEKL. The CDR3 spans 13 residues. The CDR3 DNA follows: TGCGCCAGCAGCCAAGAAGCAGAAAACATTCAGTACTTC. This codes for CASSQEAENIQYF.

The CDR3 nucleotides read TGTGCCAGCAGGGACTCGAAACCAGATACGCAGTATTTT. As protein: CASRDSKPDTQYF. The V call is TRBV28, the J call TRBJ2-3, with D tentatively TRBD2 (5 bases). The CDR3 loop spans 13 amino acids. Germline loops: CDR1 MDHEN, CDR2 SYDVKM. The V end lost 6 bases, the J end lost 4 bases, and 11 bases lay between the germline ends.

This clonotype was counted a few times. The chain uses TRBV7-3 and TRBJ1-2, with 7 positions matching TRBD1. Germline V lookup: CDR1 SGHTA, CDR2 FQGTGA. The CDR3 totals 14 residues. J gave up 8 bases and V 1 base, and 7 bases lay outside the gene matches. CDR3 nucleotides: TGTGCCAGCAGCTTAAGCAACAGGGGTAGCGGCTACACCTTC. It yields the protein CASSLSNRGSGYTF.

The DNA of the CDR3 is TGTGCCAGCAGCCGTTCTTGGGATGAGCAGTTCTTC. This encodes CASSRSWDEQFF. This sequence joins TRBV9 and TRBJ2-1; no reliable D call. V was pared by 4 bases and J by 8 bases, with 10 bases between. Germline CDR1 is SGDLS and CDR2 is YYNGEE. The CDR3 covers 12 residues.

This clonotype was recorded many times. This sequence joins TRBV20-1 and TRBJ2-5; TRBD1 matches at 11 bases. The CDR3 sequence is 13 residues long. Losses at the gene ends were 8 bases for V and 4 bases for J; bases not matched to a gene: 6. Germline loops: CDR1 DFQATT, CDR2 SNEGSKA (reference sequence). Written as DNA, the CDR3 is TGCAGTCTAGGACAGGGGGCTTCAGAGACCCAGTACTTC. Its translation: CSLGQGASETQYF.

This clonotype was seen a handful of times. The V and J genes are TRBV28 and TRBJ2-2; D call uncertain. The germline V gene has CDR1 MDHEN and CDR2 SYDVKM. The CDR3 spans 15 residues. Trimming pared 5 bases from V and 6 bases from J, leaving 16 bases between. CDR3 nucleotides: TGTGCCAGCAGTGACCACTCCCGTGTGGCCGGGGAGCTGTTTTTT. It yields the protein CASSDHSRVAGELFF. Combining the CDR3 with reference TRBV28 and TRBJ2-2 gives the whole variable domain DVKVTQSSRYLVKRTGEKVFLECVQDMDHENMFWYRQDPGLGLRLIYFSYDVKMKEKGDIPEGYSVSREKKERFSLILESASTNQTSMYLCASSDHSRVAGELFFGEGSRLTVL.

A few counts support this clonotype. The chain recombines TRBV20-1 with TRBJ2-2; D not certain. V gave up 3 bases and J gave up 0 bases, with 8 bases separating them. CDR3 size: 14 residues. The germline V gene encodes CDR1 DFQATT and CDR2 SNEGSKA (reference sequence). The CDR3 DNA follows: TGCAGTGCTAGTCGTAGGGCGAACACCGGGGAGCTGTTTTTT. Protein: CSASRRANTGELFF.

This clonotype has a handful of counts. V gene TRBV19 combines with J gene TRBJ2-2; D call uncertain. Per germline, CDR1 LNHDA and CDR2 SQIVND (reference sequence). V shed 8 bases and J shed 0 bases, with 13 bases lying between them. This CDR3 comprises 15 residues. In DNA, the CDR3 is TGTGCCAGTCGAAAAGTACGGACGAACACCGGGGAGCTGTTTTTT. Protein product: CASRKVRTNTGELFF.

This clonotype was seen more than once but under ten times. V is TRBV3-1 and J is TRBJ2-1; TRBD2 aligns across 13 bases. The germline V gene has CDR1 LGHDT and CDR2 YNNKEL (reference sequence). V trimming: 2 bases; J trimming: 10 bases; junction bases outside the gene matches: 8. The CDR3 has 16 residues. Written as DNA, the CDR3 is TGTGCCAGCAGCCAAACTAGCGGGAGGGGGAATTTAGAGCAGTTCTTC. This gives the protein CASSQTSGRGNLEQFF.

This clonotype appeared many times. J is TRBJ2-1 and V is TRBV29-1; unclear D gene. CDR1 and CDR2 (germline): SQVTM, ANQGSEA. Trimming shortened V by 3 bases and J by 6 bases, and 0 bases separated the two germline ends. This CDR3 contains 9 residues. This CDR3 reads CSVDNEQFF. CDR3 bases: TGCAGCGTTGACAATGAGCAGTTCTTC.

A few counts support this clonotype. V is TRBV6-5 and J is TRBJ2-3; 7 nucleotides agree with TRBD2. Trimming took 5 bases from V and 3 from J; bases not matched to a gene: 5. The CDR3 runs to 14 residues. Germline values: CDR1 MNHEY, CDR2 SVGAGI. CDR3 region: CASSHGLGTDTQYF. The CDR3, as DNA: TGTGCCAGCAGTCACGGACTAGGAACAGATACGCAGTATTTT.

This clonotype turned up a few times. The chain combines TRBV6-1 with TRBJ2-5; D is unclear. The germline V gene encodes CDR1 MNHNS and CDR2 SASEGT. The CDR3 consists of 13 residues. Trimming removed 0 bases from V and 5 bases from J, with 7 bases in between. This CDR3 is CASSEAKKETQYF. DNA of the CDR3: TGTGCCAGCAGTGAAGCAAAGAAGGAGACCCAGTACTTC.

In its sample, this clonotype was seen many times. V gene TRBV3-1 combines with J gene TRBJ2-3; D may be TRBD1 or TRBD2 (7 bases each). Germline CDR1 reads LGHDT; CDR2 reads YNNKEL (reference sequence). The CDR3 loop spans 17 amino acids. V was trimmed by 4 bases and J by 1 base, leaving 18 bases between them. The CDR3 DNA is TGTGCCAGCAGCCGAAGAGTGGGAGGGGGCCGCACAGATACGCAGTATTTT. This codes for CASSRRVGGGRTDTQYF.

This clonotype showed up just a few times. V usage is TRBV28 and J usage is TRBJ1-2, with D uncertain. The V gene's germline CDR1 is MDHEN and CDR2 SYDVKM. The CDR3 spans 14 residues. V was pared by 3 bases and J by 6 bases, with 14 bases between. CDR3 in amino acids: CASSFRHVRNGYTF. CDR3 in DNA: TGTGCCAGCAGTTTTCGACATGTTCGTAATGGCTACACCTTC.

The V call is TRBV27, the J call TRBJ2-7; a weak D match, TRBD2 (5 bases). This CDR3 is 12 amino acids long. The germline V and J ends were trimmed by 4 bases and 2 bases, with 6 bases remaining between them. Germline V gene sequence: CDR1 MNHEY, CDR2 SMNVEV (reference sequence). This chain's CDR3 is CASSSGTYEQYF. CDR3 nucleotide sequence: TGTGCCAGCAGTTCCGGGACCTACGAGCAGTACTTC.

The chain employs TRBV5-1 and TRBJ2-7, with TRBD1 identical over 7 bases. Germline V gene sequence: CDR1 SGHRS, CDR2 YFSETQ. The ends lost 3 bases at V and 2 bases at J; junction bases unmatched: 5. There are 14 residues in the CDR3. CDR3 DNA sequence: TGCGCCAGCAGCTCGGGACAGAGAACCTACGAGCAGTACTTC. Its protein product is CASSSGQRTYEQYF.

The chain has TRBV10-3 and TRBJ2-6; TRBD2 aligns across 7 bases. Trimming cost V 0 bases and J 2 bases; bases outside gene matches: 4. Germline lookup yields CDR1 ENHRY and CDR2 SYGVKD. The CDR3 is made up of 17 amino acids. The CDR3, as DNA: TGTGCCATCAGTGAGTCAGGGAGGGGCCCTGGGGCCAACGTCCTGACTTTC. Its translation is CAISESGRGPGANVLTF.

This clonotype showed up just a few times. The V call is TRBV20-1, the J call TRBJ2-5; TRBD1 agrees at 11 bases. Germline V gives CDR1 DFQATT, CDR2 SNEGSKA (reference sequence). V was pared by 8 bases and J by 10 bases, with 15 bases of the junction left unmatched. The CDR3 extends over 14 amino acids. The CDR3 coding sequence is TGCAGTTTCCTCCGGGACAGGGGGATGAAGGACCAGTACTTC. As protein: CSFLRDRGMKDQYF.

This clonotype was found many times. J is TRBJ1-2 and V is TRBV5-4; TRBD1 matches at 7 bases. The CDR3 length is 13 residues. From germline, CDR1 is SGHNT and CDR2 YYREEE (reference sequence). V dropped 2 bases and J dropped 3; count of bases not matched to a gene: 1. The CDR3: CASSLDRDYGYTF. The CDR3 DNA reads as TGTGCCAGCAGCTTAGACAGGGACTATGGCTACACCTTC. The full variable domain, rest sourced from reference TRBV5-4 and TRBJ1-2, is ETGVTQSPTHLIKTRGQQVTLRCSSQSGHNTVSWYQQALGQGPQFIFQYYREEENGRGNFPPRFSGLQFPNYSSELNVNALELDDSALYLCASSLDRDYGYTFGSGTRLTVV.

This clonotype was counted many times. The rearrangement links TRBV27 to TRBJ2-2, with D uncertain. Looked up from germline, CDR1 is MNHEY and CDR2 is SMNVEV (reference sequence). The CDR3 covers 15 residues. V lost 6 bases, J lost 1 base, and 12 bases lay in between. CDR3 in amino acids: CASRAREWNTGELFF. CDR3 bases: TGTGCCAGCAGAGCGCGAGAATGGAACACCGGGGAGCTGTTTTTT.

This chain connects TRBV5-1 to TRBJ2-3; TRBD1 aligns across 9 bases. In germline, CDR1 is SGHRS, CDR2 YFSETQ. The V and J ends lost 4 bases and 3 bases, in that order; junction bases with no gene match: 9. This CDR3 spans 16 amino acids. Here the CDR3 DNA reads TGCGCCAGCAGCCCACGCGGACAGGGGAGGACAGATACGCAGTATTTT. This sequence encodes CASSPRGQGRTDTQYF.

CDR3 sequence: CSVEGVPGSKTYEQYF. CDR3 coding DNA: TGCAGCGTTGAAGGGGTACCCGGATCTAAGACCTACGAGCAGTACTTC. The chain joins TRBV29-1 to TRBJ2-7; D is unresolved. V lost 1 base to trimming and J lost 2 bases, with 18 bases between them. Germline-derived CDR1 and CDR2 are SQVTM and ANQGSEA. The CDR3 consists of 16 residues.

The chain employs TRBV2 and TRBJ1-6; D gene unclear. This CDR3 region has 14 residues. Germline-derived CDR1 and CDR2 are SNHLY and FYNNEI. Between the trimmed V and J ends, which lost 10 bases and 1 base, there was a span of 11 bases. Here the CDR3 DNA reads TGTGCCACGGGAGCGGATTCCTATAATTCACCCCTCCACTTT. Translating gives CATGADSYNSPLHF.

V usage is TRBV20-1 and J usage is TRBJ2-7; TRBD2 agrees at 8 bases. The germline gives CDR1 DFQATT, CDR2 SNEGSKA (reference sequence). Germline trimming cut 6 bases from V and 0 bases from J; bases unmatched to any gene: 4. The CDR3 sequence is 13 residues long. The CDR3 is CSAPGTSSYEQYF. DNA for the CDR3: TGCAGTGCCCCCGGGACTAGCTCCTACGAGCAGTACTTC.

This clonotype came up a few times. V is TRBV5-4 and J is TRBJ2-2, with D maybe TRBD2 (6 bases). CDR1 is SGHNT and CDR2 is YYREEE in the germline V gene (reference sequence). V lost 3 bases to trimming and J lost 0 bases, with 9 bases between them. The CDR3 extends over 15 amino acids. The CDR3 DNA sequence: TGTGCCAGCAGCTCGAGGGACTCGAACACCGGGGAGCTGTTTTTT. It codes for CASSSRDSNTGELFF.

This chain connects TRBV25-1 to TRBJ1-2; no firm D call. Trimming removed 5 bases from V and 8 bases from J, with 18 bases in between. CDR3 size: 14 residues. Per germline, CDR1 MGHDK and CDR2 SYGVNS. This CDR3 reads CASSQGHQVEGYTF. CDR3 nucleotide sequence: TGTGCCAGCAGTCAAGGTCATCAAGTGGAAGGCTACACCTTC.

This clonotype came up a few times. The chain employs TRBV2 and TRBJ2-3; D is uncertain. The CDR3 has 12 residues. From germline, CDR1 is SNHLY and CDR2 FYNNEI. The V gene lost 3 bases and the J gene lost 2 bases, with 3 bases spanning the gap. CDR3 DNA: TGTGCCAGCAGTGAGGTCACAGATACGCAGTATTTT. Its protein product is CASSEVTDTQYF.

This clonotype was detected many times. This chain links TRBV13 with TRBJ2-7; unclear D gene. Deletions cut 3 bases from V and 0 bases from J, with 12 bases between. Germline V gene data show CDR1 as PRHDT and CDR2 as FYEKMQ (reference sequence). This CDR3 spans 15 amino acids. CDR3 sequence: CASSFSKRSSYEQYF. CDR3 DNA sequence: TGTGCCAGCAGCTTCTCCAAACGGAGCTCCTACGAGCAGTACTTC.

The V and J genes are TRBV20-1 and TRBJ2-7, with D possibly being TRBD2 (7 bases). CDR3 size: 13 residues. V shed 6 bases and J shed 6 bases, with 18 bases lying between them. CDR1 is DFQATT, CDR2 SNEGSKA, per germline (reference sequence). The CDR3 loop reads CSAKQGGGGEQYF. CDR3 in DNA: TGCAGTGCCAAACAGGGCGGGGGAGGCGAGCAGTACTTC.